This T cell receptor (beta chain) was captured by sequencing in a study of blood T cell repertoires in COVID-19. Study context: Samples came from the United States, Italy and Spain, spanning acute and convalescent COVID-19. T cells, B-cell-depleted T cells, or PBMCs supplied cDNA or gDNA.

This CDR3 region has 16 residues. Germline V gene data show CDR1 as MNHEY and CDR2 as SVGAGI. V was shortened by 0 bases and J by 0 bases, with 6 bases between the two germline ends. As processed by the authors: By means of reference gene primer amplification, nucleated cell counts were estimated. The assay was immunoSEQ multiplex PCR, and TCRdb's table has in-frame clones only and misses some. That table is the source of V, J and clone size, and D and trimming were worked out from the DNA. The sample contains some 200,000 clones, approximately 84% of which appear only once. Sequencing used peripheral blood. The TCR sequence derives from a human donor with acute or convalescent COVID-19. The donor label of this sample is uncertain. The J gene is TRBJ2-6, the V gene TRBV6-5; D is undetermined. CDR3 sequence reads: CASSYSRSSGANVLTF. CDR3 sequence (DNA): TGTGCCAGCAGTTACTCGAGGAGCTCTGGGGCCAACGTCCTGACTTTC.